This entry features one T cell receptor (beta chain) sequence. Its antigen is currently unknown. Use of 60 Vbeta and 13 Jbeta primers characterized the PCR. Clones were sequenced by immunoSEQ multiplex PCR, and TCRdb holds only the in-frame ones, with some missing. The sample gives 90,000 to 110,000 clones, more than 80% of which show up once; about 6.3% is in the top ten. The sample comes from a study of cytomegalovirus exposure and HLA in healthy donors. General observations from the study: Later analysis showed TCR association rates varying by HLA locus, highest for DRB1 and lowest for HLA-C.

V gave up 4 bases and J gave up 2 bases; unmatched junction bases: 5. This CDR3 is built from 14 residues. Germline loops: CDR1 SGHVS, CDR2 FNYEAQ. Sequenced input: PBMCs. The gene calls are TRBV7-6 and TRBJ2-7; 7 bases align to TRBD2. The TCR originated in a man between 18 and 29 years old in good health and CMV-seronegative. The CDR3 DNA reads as TGTGCCAGCAGCTATTCAAGCGGGACCTACGAGCAGTACTTC. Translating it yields CASSYSSGTYEQYF.